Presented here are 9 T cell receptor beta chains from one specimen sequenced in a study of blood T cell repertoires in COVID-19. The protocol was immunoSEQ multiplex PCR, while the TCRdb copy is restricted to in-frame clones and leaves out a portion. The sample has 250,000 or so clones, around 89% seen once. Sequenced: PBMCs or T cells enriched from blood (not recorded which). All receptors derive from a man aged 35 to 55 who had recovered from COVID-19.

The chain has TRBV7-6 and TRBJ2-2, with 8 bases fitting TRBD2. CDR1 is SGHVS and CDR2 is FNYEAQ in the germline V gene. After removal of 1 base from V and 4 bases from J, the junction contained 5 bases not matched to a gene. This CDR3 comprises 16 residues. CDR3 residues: CASSLVFGTSTGELFF. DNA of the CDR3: TGTGCCAGCAGCTTAGTCTTCGGGACTAGCACCGGGGAGCTGTTTTTT.

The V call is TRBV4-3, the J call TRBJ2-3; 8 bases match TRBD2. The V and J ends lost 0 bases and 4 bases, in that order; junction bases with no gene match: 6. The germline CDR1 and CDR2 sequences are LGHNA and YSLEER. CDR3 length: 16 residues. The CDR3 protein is CASSQESSGYPDTQYF. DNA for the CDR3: TGCGCCAGCAGCCAAGAGTCTAGCGGGTACCCAGATACGCAGTATTTT.

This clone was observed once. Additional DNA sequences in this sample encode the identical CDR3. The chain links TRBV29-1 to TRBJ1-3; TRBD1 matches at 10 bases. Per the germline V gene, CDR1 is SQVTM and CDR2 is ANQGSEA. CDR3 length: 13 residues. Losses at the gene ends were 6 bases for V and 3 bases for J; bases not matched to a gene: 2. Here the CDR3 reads CSVGQGVGNTIYF. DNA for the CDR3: TGCAGCGTCGGACAGGGGGTTGGAAACACCATATATTTT.

CDR3 sequence reads: CASSLDRSMNTEAFF. The CDR3 DNA reads TGCGCCAGCAGCTTGGACAGGTCGATGAACACTGAAGCTTTCTTT. The V call is TRBV5-1, the J call TRBJ1-1; a possible D gene is TRBD1 (5 bases). The CDR3 covers 15 residues. Looked up from germline, CDR1 is SGHRS and CDR2 is YFSETQ. V was trimmed by 0 bases and J by 0 bases, leaving 9 bases between them.

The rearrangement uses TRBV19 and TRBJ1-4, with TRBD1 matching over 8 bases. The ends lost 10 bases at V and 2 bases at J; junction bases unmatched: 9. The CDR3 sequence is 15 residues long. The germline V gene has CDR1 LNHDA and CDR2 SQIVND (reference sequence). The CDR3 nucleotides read TGTGCCACGACCGACAGGGGAGCTACTAATGAAAAACTGTTTTTT. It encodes CATTDRGATNEKLFF.

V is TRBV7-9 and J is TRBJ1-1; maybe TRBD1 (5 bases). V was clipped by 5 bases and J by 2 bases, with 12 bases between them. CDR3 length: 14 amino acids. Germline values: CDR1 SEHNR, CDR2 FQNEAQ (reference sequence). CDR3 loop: CASSHLGENTEAFF. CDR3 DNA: TGTGCCAGCAGCCACCTAGGGGAAAACACTGAAGCTTTCTTT.

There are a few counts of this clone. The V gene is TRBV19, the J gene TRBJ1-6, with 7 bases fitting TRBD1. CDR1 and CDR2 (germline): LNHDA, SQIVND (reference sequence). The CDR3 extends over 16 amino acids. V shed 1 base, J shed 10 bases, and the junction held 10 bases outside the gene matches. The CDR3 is CASSIGRDSQGSPLHF. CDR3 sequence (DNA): TGTGCCAGTAGTATAGGTCGGGACAGCCAAGGCTCACCCCTCCACTTT.

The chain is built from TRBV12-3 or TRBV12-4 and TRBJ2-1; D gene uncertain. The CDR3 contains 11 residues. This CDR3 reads CVSGSYNEQFF. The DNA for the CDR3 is TGTGTCTCGGGCTCCTACAATGAGCAGTTCTTC.

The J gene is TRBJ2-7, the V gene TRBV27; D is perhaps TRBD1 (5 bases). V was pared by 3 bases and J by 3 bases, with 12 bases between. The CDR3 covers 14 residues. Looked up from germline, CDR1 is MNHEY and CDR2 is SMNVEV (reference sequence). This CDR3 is CASSFSYRSYEQYF. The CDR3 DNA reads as TGTGCCAGCAGTTTCAGTTACAGGAGCTACGAGCAGTACTTC.